The T cell receptor beta chain under discussion was sequenced for a study of sequential checkpoint blockade in melanoma. Study-level information: Both treatment sequences were followed by maintenance nivolumab. TCRbeta immunosequencing was performed on DNA from 85 to 100 pretreatment melanoma tumor samples. Matched biopsies came pretreatment and at week 13 for about two dozen patients.

Regarding the study as a whole: T-cell fraction and clonality followed PD-L1 and CD8+ counts, not mutational load.

By frequency in the sample, this clone is medium-sized. The antigen is unknown. Treatment: randomized to nivolumab then ipilimumab (arm A) or the reverse (arm B). Generated by immunoSEQ multiplex PCR, the TCRdb table keeps only in-frame clones and is missing some. Of nearly 9,000 clones listed, 20% to 25% are singletons. Germline values: CDR1 WSHSY, CDR2 SAAADI. The V end lost 7 bases, the J end lost 0 bases, and 9 bases lay between the germline ends. This CDR3 has 14 amino acids. This specimen was tumor tissue (inferred from file names), taken from a patient given nivolumab and ipilimumab in sequence. This chain uses TRBV10-2 with TRBJ1-4; D not certain. This TCR derives from a human donor with melanoma. The CDR3 nucleotides are TGCGCCAGCACATGGCAAACAACTAATGAAAAACTGTTTTTT. It is translated as CASTWQTTNEKLFF.